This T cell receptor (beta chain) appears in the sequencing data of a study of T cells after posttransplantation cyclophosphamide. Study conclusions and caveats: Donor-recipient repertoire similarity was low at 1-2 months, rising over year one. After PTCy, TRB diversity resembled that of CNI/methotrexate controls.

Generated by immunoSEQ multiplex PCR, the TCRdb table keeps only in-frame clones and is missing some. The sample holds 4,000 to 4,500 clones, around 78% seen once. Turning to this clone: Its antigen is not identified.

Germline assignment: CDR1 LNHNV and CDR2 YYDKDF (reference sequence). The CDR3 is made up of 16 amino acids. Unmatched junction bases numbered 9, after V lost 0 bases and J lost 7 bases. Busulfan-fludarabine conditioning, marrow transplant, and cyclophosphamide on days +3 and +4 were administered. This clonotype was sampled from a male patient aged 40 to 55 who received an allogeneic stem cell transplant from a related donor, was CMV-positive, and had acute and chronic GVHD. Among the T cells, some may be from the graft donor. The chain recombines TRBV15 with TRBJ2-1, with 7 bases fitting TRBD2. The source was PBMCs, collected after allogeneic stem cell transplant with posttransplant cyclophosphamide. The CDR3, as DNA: TGTGCCACCAGCAGAGATCTACGCGGGAGTATGAATGAGCAGTTCTTC. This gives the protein CATSRDLRGSMNEQFF.